The 21 T cell receptor beta chains in this list originate from one sample, sequenced in a study of T cell responses to AZD1222 COVID-19 vaccine. Profiled with immunoSEQ multiplex PCR; TCRdb holds only in-frame clones, not every one. Among roughly 150,000 clones listed, roughly 90% were seen once. The starting material was peripheral blood, obtained on day 0 of AZD1222 vaccination. The receptor set was obtained from an adult in good health.

The chain's CDR3 is CASSLGTVYATEAFF. DNA of the CDR3: TGTGCCAGCAGCTTAGGAACAGTATACGCCACTGAAGCTTTCTTT. The genes are TRBV7-2 and TRBJ1-1; D gene unclear. Germline loops: CDR1 SGHTA, CDR2 FQGNSA. V lost 1 base, J lost 4 bases, and 13 bases lay in between. The CDR3 spans 15 residues.

The gene calls are TRBV6-5 and TRBJ2-2; D is uncertain. The germline V and J ends were trimmed by 2 bases and 6 bases, with 16 bases remaining between them. This CDR3 spans 16 amino acids. Germline assignment: CDR1 MNHEY and CDR2 SVGAGI. CDR3 region: CASSYELRADAGELFF. The CDR3 nucleotides are TGTGCCAGCAGTTACGAACTTAGGGCGGATGCCGGGGAGCTGTTTTTT.

The chain has TRBV4-3 and TRBJ1-2; D call uncertain. Germline CDR1 reads LGHNA; CDR2 reads YSLEER. Trimming stripped 0 bases from V and 4 bases from J, with 12 bases between. The CDR3 runs to 15 residues. The CDR3 DNA reads as TGCGCCAGCAGCCAAGAGAGTCTCAGTAGCTATGGCTACACCTTC. It specifies CASSQESLSSYGYTF.

This chain uses TRBV6-5 with TRBJ1-2; D might be TRBD1 (5 bases). This CDR3 contains 13 residues. V lost 6 bases to trimming and J lost 8 bases, with 16 bases between them. Germline V gene data show CDR1 as MNHEY and CDR2 as SVGAGI. CDR3 in amino acids: CASSTTVTGGYTF. The CDR3 DNA reads as TGTGCCAGCAGCACGACAGTTACGGGGGGCTACACCTTC.

V and J are TRBV28 and TRBJ1-5, with a tentative D call TRBD1 (5 bases). Germline loops: CDR1 MDHEN, CDR2 SYDVKM. V lost 5 bases and J lost 7, with 15 bases in between. The CDR3 contains 14 residues. This CDR3 reads CASSGRERGQPQHF. The CDR3 nucleotides are TGTGCCAGCAGTGGCAGGGAGAGAGGGCAGCCCCAGCATTTT.

The chain recombines TRBV27 with TRBJ1-5; 9 bases map to TRBD1. The CDR3 length is 13 residues. CDR1 and CDR2 from the germline V gene are MNHEY and SMNVEV (reference sequence). The J segment lost 6 bases and the V segment lost 6 bases, leaving 3 bases of the junction unmatched. The DNA for the CDR3 is TGTGCCAGCAGGGGGACAGGGAGTCAGCCCCAGCATTTT. Amino acid sequence: CASRGTGSQPQHF.

The chain has TRBV5-1 and TRBJ2-3; D gene ambiguous. The germline V and J ends were trimmed by 0 bases and 10 bases, with 15 bases remaining between them. CDR1 is SGHRS, CDR2 YFSETQ, per germline. This CDR3 spans 14 amino acids. Here the CDR3 reads CASSLEPPVQPQYF. The CDR3 DNA reads as TGCGCCAGCAGCTTGGAACCCCCCGTTCAGCCGCAGTATTTT. Filled out from reference TRBV5-1 and TRBJ2-3, the complete variable domain reads KAGVTQTPRYLIKTRGQQVTLSCSPISGHRSVSWYQQTPGQGLQFLFEYFSETQRNKGNFPGRFSGRQFSNSRSEMNVSTLELGDSALYLCASSLEPPVQPQYFGPGTRLTVL.

The rearrangement joins TRBV18 to TRBJ1-3, with D possibly matching TRBD1 (6 bases). CDR3 length: 15 amino acids. Deletions cut 3 bases from V and 4 bases from J, with 13 bases between. Germline loops: CDR1 KGHSH, CDR2 LQKENI. The CDR3 reads CASSPETGYGNTIYF. In nucleotides, the CDR3 is TGTGCCAGCTCACCCGAGACAGGCTACGGAAACACCATATATTTT.

This chain joins TRBV20-1 and TRBJ1-5, with TRBD1 identical over 7 bases. From germline, CDR1 is DFQATT and CDR2 SNEGSKA (reference sequence). Unmatched junction bases numbered 13, after V lost 3 bases and J lost 5 bases. This CDR3 spans 16 amino acids. The CDR3 loop is CSASPHLGTDHQPQHF. CDR3 DNA sequence: TGCAGTGCTAGTCCCCACCTCGGGACAGATCATCAGCCCCAGCATTTT.

This clone showed up just a few times. The same CDR3 arises from other DNA sequences in this sample as well. V usage is TRBV28 and J usage is TRBJ1-1; D might be TRBD1 (6 bases). Trimming removed 5 bases at V and 0 bases at J, with 13 bases between. CDR1 is MDHEN and CDR2 is SYDVKM in the germline V gene. The CDR3 consists of 15 residues. In DNA, the CDR3 is TGTGCCAGCAGTCTCCCGGGACAACTGAACACTGAAGCTTTCTTT. This encodes CASSLPGQLNTEAFF.

The chain combines TRBV30 with TRBJ2-1; D is ambiguous. The CDR3 is 11 amino acids. CDR1 and CDR2 (germline): GTSNPN, SVGIG (reference sequence). With 1 base removed from V and 5 bases from J, the gap between germline ends came to 3 bases. The CDR3 region is CAWSGNNEQFF. CDR3 nucleotides: TGTGCCTGGAGTGGTAACAATGAGCAGTTCTTC. Filled out from reference TRBV30 and TRBJ2-1, the complete variable domain reads SQTIHQWPATLVQPVGSPLSLECTVEGTSNPNLYWYRQAAGRGLQLLFYSVGIGQISSEVPQNLSASRPQDRQFILSSKKLLLSDSGFYLCAWSGNNEQFFGPGTRLTVL.

The gene calls are TRBV5-1 and TRBJ2-7; 8 bases align to TRBD2. Germline lookup yields CDR1 SGHRS and CDR2 YFSETQ. V was pared by 0 bases and J by 0 bases, with 5 bases of the junction left unmatched. The CDR3 runs to 16 residues. The CDR3 here is CASSLALAGSSYEQYF. As DNA, the CDR3 is TGCGCCAGCAGCTTGGCGCTAGCGGGTAGCTCCTACGAGCAGTACTTC.

This clone was counted a single time. The V call is TRBV4-3, the J call TRBJ2-4, with D perhaps TRBD2 (6 bases). Germline V gene data show CDR1 as LGHNA and CDR2 as YSLEER. The V end lost 1 base, the J end lost 6 bases, and 13 bases lay between the germline ends. This CDR3 spans 15 amino acids. CDR3 sequence (DNA): TGCGCCAGCAGCCAAGTAGGGACTTCATCAAACATTCAGTACTTC. Translation gives CASSQVGTSSNIQYF.

The chain carries TRBV29-1 and TRBJ2-7, with TRBD1 as a possible D gene (6 bases). V lost 4 bases to trimming and J lost 2 bases, with 12 bases between them. In germline, CDR1 is SQVTM, CDR2 ANQGSEA. This CDR3 has 13 residues. The CDR3 loop is CSVGTVPPYEQYF. The CDR3, as DNA: TGCAGCGTTGGGACAGTCCCCCCCTACGAGCAGTACTTC.

The V and J genes are TRBV27 and TRBJ2-7, with TRBD1 as a possible D gene (5 bases). Between the trimmed V and J ends, which lost 4 bases and 0 bases, there was a span of 13 bases. The CDR3 runs to 15 residues. Germline V gene sequence: CDR1 MNHEY, CDR2 SMNVEV (reference sequence). The CDR3 coding sequence is TGTGCCAGCAGTTCTGAAAACAGGCCCTCCTACGAGCAGTACTTC. Translating gives CASSSENRPSYEQYF.

The J gene is TRBJ1-2, the V gene TRBV30, with D possibly TRBD1 on 5 matching bases. Deletions cut 8 bases from V and 4 bases from J, with 8 bases between. The germline V gene encodes CDR1 GTSNPN and CDR2 SVGIG (reference sequence). This CDR3 has 10 residues. CDR3 nucleotides: TGTGCCCAGGGCGTCTATGGCTACACCTTC. Protein sequence: CAQGVYGYTF. Based on the CDR3 plus reference TRBV30 and TRBJ1-2, the full variable domain is SQTIHQWPATLVQPVGSPLSLECTVEGTSNPNLYWYRQAAGRGLQLLFYSVGIGQISSEVPQNLSASRPQDRQFILSSKKLLLSDSGFYLCAQGVYGYTFGSGTRLTVV.

The chain uses TRBV4-3 and TRBJ1-4; 10 bases align to TRBD1. The CDR3 runs to 17 residues. CDR1 and CDR2 (germline): LGHNA, YSLEER. Losses at the gene ends were 4 bases for V and 4 bases for J; bases not matched to a gene: 9. CDR3 region: CASSPGTGVGGNEKLFF. The DNA of the CDR3 is TGCGCCAGCAGCCCCGGGACAGGGGTCGGCGGTAATGAAAAACTGTTTTTT.

The rearrangement links TRBV18 to TRBJ2-3, with D maybe TRBD1 (6 bases). The germline V and J ends were trimmed by 0 bases and 1 base, with 11 bases remaining between them. Germline loops: CDR1 KGHSH, CDR2 LQKENI. The length of the CDR3 is 16 residues. The CDR3 DNA is TGTGCCAGCTCACCACCGAAGGGGGTGGGCACAGATACGCAGTATTTT. It specifies CASSPPKGVGTDTQYF.

The chain is built from TRBV2 and TRBJ2-7; 10 bases are shared with TRBD1. Germline trimming cut 4 bases from V and 5 bases from J; bases unmatched to any gene: 5. Looked up from germline, CDR1 is SNHLY and CDR2 is FYNNEI. The CDR3 contains 14 residues. The chain's CDR3 is CASSGTGGVNEQYF. CDR3 in DNA: TGTGCCAGCAGTGGGACAGGGGGAGTAAACGAGCAGTACTTC. Combining the CDR3 with reference TRBV2 and TRBJ2-7 gives the whole variable domain EPEVTQTPSHQVTQMGQEVILRCVPISNHLYFYWYRQILGQKVEFLVSFYNNEISEKSEIFDDQFSVERPDGSNFTLKIRSTKLEDSAMYFCASSGTGGVNEQYFGPGTRLTVT.

The rearrangement joins TRBV5-4 to TRBJ2-1, with D perhaps matching TRBD2 (5 bases). The length of the CDR3 is 15 residues. Germline CDR1 and CDR2: SGHNT and YYREEE (reference sequence). V was shortened by 3 bases and J by 5 bases, with 15 bases between the two germline ends. CDR3 sequence reads: CASSSLGRTHNEQFF. The CDR3 DNA follows: TGTGCCAGCAGCTCCTTAGGGAGAACCCACAATGAGCAGTTCTTC.

The gene calls are TRBV5-1 and TRBJ1-1, with D possibly matching TRBD1 (5 bases). This CDR3 spans 16 amino acids. Trimming took off 0 bases at V and 0 bases at J, with 12 bases between the two ends. Looked up from germline, CDR1 is SGHRS and CDR2 is YFSETQ. CDR3 protein: CASSLEGRAMNTEAFF. For the CDR3, the DNA is TGCGCCAGCAGCTTGGAAGGCAGGGCTATGAACACTGAAGCTTTCTTT.